This record covers a single T cell receptor beta chain. It lacks a known antigen. Nothing much larger sits one base from this clone, and base qualities are not available. The sample belongs to a study of cytomegalovirus exposure and HLA in healthy donors (dated by TCRdb to 2017 to 2019). A note on the overall study: In an earlier analysis of roughly 590 of the donors, 250 to 350 Gb of sequence data and 120 million or so unique TCR beta sequences from about 179 million T cells were reported. Roughly 300 gigabases of sequencing data and 91 million or so unique TCR sequences made up an early release that covered several hundred HLA-typed donors. Among the approximately 400 genotyped donors, 75% to 90% belonged to the genetic ancestry cluster associated with self-reported Caucasian donors. The study aimed to test whether cataloging public T cell receptors could reveal signatures of past pathogen exposure. Using immunosequencing, the study profiled T cell repertoires from about 610 subjects and related those repertoires to cytomegalovirus serostatus. A separate validation cohort of 90 to 150 different subjects was used in addition to the approximately 640-subject first cohort. To predict cytomegalovirus infection status, the study combined high-throughput TCR immunosequencing, statistical association of individual TCRs with disease status, and machine learning. A later analysis re-examined previously published TCR beta repertoires from hundreds of donors and added high-resolution HLA genotyping to investigate patterns of TCR occurrence. Rather than drawing on any new phenotypic data, the later analysis identified candidate immune exposures from TCR beta sequences and the way those sequences occurred across donors. An earlier analysis of several hundred of the donors applied high-throughput TCR beta sequencing to assess whether each TCR beta V gene segment acted as functional or pseudogenic. Alongside the repertoire data, information on donor age, sex, ethnicity and CMV serostatus was compiled. Genome-wide SNP genotypes for about three fifths of the roughly 670 donors were used in a later genetic analysis, which treated that subset as a discovery cohort. All discovery cohort repertoires had been generated using a single sequencing platform. HLA typing covered class I and class II loci at four-digit resolution. The number of typed donors differed by locus: roughly 620-640 for A, B, C, DRB1 and DQB1; 522 for DQA1; approximately 600 for DPA1; and some 450 for DPB1. Roughly five DR-DQ haplotypes were handled as single units for association and clustering, since linkage in the cohort was strong. On average, over 200,000 unique TCR beta nucleotide sequences were sequenced per donor among 398 genotyped donors of the cohort, with about 19% of those sequences being non-productive. Findings and caveats that apply to the study as a whole: Across donors, most TCR sequences were observed very rarely, whereas some public TCRs were present in many individuals. Correlated functional status among segregating V segments might reflect linkage disequilibrium, but an unknown experimental factor could not be ruled out. A few of the identified cytomegalovirus-associated TCR beta chains were confirmed in vitro to be specific for cytomegalovirus antigens. The presence/absence analyses assumed that sequencing depth was roughly uniform across donors, and that assumption may not be true. When HLA alleles, especially DR and DQ, strongly co-occurred, attributing TCR associations to individual alleles was difficult. In a later genetic analysis, a missense DCLRE1C variant was associated with V-gene and J-gene trimming of TCR beta chains, and the association was replicated in an independent cohort. A further reported finding was that TCR beta sequences accurately predicted the HLA-A and HLA-B alleles for most subjects in the first cohort. The sequencing pipeline was judged likely to have produced a cluster of highly shared sequence variants as a technical artifact. In a later analysis, the rate of TCR association differed among HLA loci, with DRB1 alleles having the most associated TCRs and HLA-C alleles having the fewest. In an earlier analysis of several hundred of the donors, most TCR beta V segments were observed in productive rearrangements about 87% or about 30% of the time, broadly matching IMGT annotations. Around 16 rarely observed V segments, including chromosome 9 orphons, were excluded from the earlier analysis of a few hundred of the donors because counts were too low. A later analysis reported that several top co-occurrence clusters appeared linked to parvovirus B19, influenza, CMV and Epstein-Barr virus. According to a later genetic analysis, donors in an Asian-associated ancestry cluster had fewer N-insertions in productive TCRs than the approximately 630-donor mean. In this cohort, only TCR beta chains were sequenced, and detectable features were limited by the absence of alpha or paired-chain data. Some IMGT-functional V segments, including TRBV6-2 and TRBV6-3, could not be told apart with the 87-base-pair reads, so those segments were excluded. In the study, about 150 TCR beta chains were listed as associated with cytomegalovirus. For the cohort, immune exposure information was limited to CMV serostatus. In a later analysis, around 15,000 TCR beta sequences were associated with specific HLA alleles at a false discovery rate of 0.05. In both the original and validation cohorts, the classifier was reported to diagnose cytomegalovirus status with high specificity and sensitivity. Because HLA typing was unavailable for some donors at each locus, only the typed subset was used in association tests. Compared with equally common non-associated chains, HLA-associated TCR beta chains in a later analysis were more clonally expanded and had lower generation probabilities. According to a later analysis, most CMV-associated TCR beta chains appeared to be HLA-restricted, and the HLA associations seemed to be driven largely by CMV exposure. The authors suggested that the approach could potentially be generalized to other disease states and immunological phenotypes.

Receptor amplification or capture employed the immunoSEQ multiplex PCR assay. The multiplex PCR relied on a mix of 60 forward primers for TCR Vbeta segments and 13 reverse primers for TCR Jbeta segments. Amplification of the CDR3 region of rearranged TCR beta genes was performed with a multiplex PCR assay on genomic DNA. The amplified TCR beta libraries were sequenced on the Illumina HiSeq System as 87-base-pair reads. From the authors' description of their analysis: A later analysis counted about 82 million unique TCR beta chains across the 666 repertoires, and around 9.9 million of these chains were shared by at least two donors. To remove PCR and sequencing errors, raw reads were error-corrected and collapsed into unique sequences using a nearest-neighbor algorithm that merged closely related sequences. V, D and J gene segments were assigned by aligning CDR3 sequences to IMGT reference sequences. For a sequence to be retained, a match of at least six nucleotides to both a V gene segment and a J gene segment was required. A rearrangement was called productive if the CDR3 had no stop codons and remained in frame with V and J, and every other rearrangement was called non-productive. CDR3 was defined by IMGT convention, running from the second conserved V-encoded cysteine to the conserved J-encoded phenylalanine. The earlier analysis of about 560 of the donors excluded any sequence lacking an unambiguous match to a single V gene segment. In an earlier analysis of some 590 of the donors, a V segment was called functional when productive rearrangements were above 56.7%, and segregating when the standard deviation between donors exceeded 5%. A statistical classification framework was developed to diagnose cytomegalovirus status using the catalog of TCR beta chain sequences. V and J gene assignment, in a later analysis, came from comparing TCR nucleotide sequences with IMGT/GENE-DB human TR gene sequences. In a later analysis, CDR3 sequences and most-parsimonious VDJ recombination scenarios were assigned using the TCRdist pipeline. In a later analysis, every TCR beta chain was defined by the combination of its CDR3 amino acid sequence and its V-gene family, and reads without a unique V-gene family were dropped. To address suspected cross-contamination and a sequencing artifact, a later analysis removed around 590 highly shared, low-generation-probability nucleotide sequences. For each public chain, a later analysis derived a clonal expansion index from normalized ranks of inferred template counts within each repertoire. In a later analysis, generation probabilities were computed using a VDJ recombination model fitted to out-of-frame rearrangements, and the results were checked against IGoR. A later analysis scored TCR-TCR, TCR-HLA and TCR-CMV co-occurrence with hypergeometric tests, applying a repertoire-size bias correction to TCR pairs. False discovery rates were estimated in a later analysis by permuting HLA or CMV assignments 20 times. In a later analysis, co-occurring TCRs were grouped using DBSCAN, with TCRdist sequence similarity added in when clustering inside HLA-allele-positive subsets. Co-occurrence clustering excluded repertoires with fewer than 30,000 or more than 120,000 public chains, plus five with anomalous nucleotide sharing. TCRdb carries this immuneACCESS record with in-frame sequences only. Its versions omit some clonotypes, under half of them owing to an unresolved V gene in the studies checked, with the rest unexplained. That table is the source of V, J and clone size, and D and trimming were worked out from the DNA. Across this sample there are about 51,000 clones, with around 81% seen only once. 2% to 2.5% of the sample lies in the top ten.

In total, around 600 healthy bone marrow donors made up the cohort. At the time of sampling, all cohort members were nominally healthy, though unrecorded immune exposures were likely present. The donor tested CMV seropositive, placing the donor among the roughly 300 seropositive members of the cohort. Every donor gave a peripheral blood sample, and the peripheral blood mononuclear cells from that sample were used for TCR beta sequencing. The Qiagen DNeasy Blood Extraction Kit was used to extract genomic DNA from the blood cell samples. Relative to germline, V is 4 bases shorter and J is 2 bases shorter, with 15 bases between their ends. Taken from the germline V gene, the CDR1 and CDR2 loops are MGHDK and SYGVNS. The CDR3 runs 16 amino acids, cysteine and phenylalanine included. Only the CDR3 region is kept as DNA, spanning 48 bases read in frame from base 1.

This chain joins TRBV25-1 to TRBJ1-5, with the D segment identity uncertain. Material: PBMCs. This receptor was obtained from a boy under 18 in good health and CMV-seropositive. The CDR3 is CASSAPGLDGNQPQHF. The DNA reads TGTGCCAGCAGTGCCCCGGGTCTCGACGGCAATCAGCCCCAGCATTTT.